This T cell receptor beta chain was identified in a study of blood T cell repertoires in COVID-19. Study-wide background: The study drew acute and convalescent COVID-19 samples from the United States, Italy and Spain. From T cells, B-cell-depleted T cells, or PBMCs came the material, which was cDNA or gDNA.

Under the authors' procedure: Estimates of nucleated cell counts were drawn from the amplification of reference gene primers. Profiling relied on immunoSEQ multiplex PCR, and the TCRdb table lists in-frame clones only, not all of them. From that table come the V and J calls and clone size; the DNA was used to work out D and trimming. The sample holds roughly 250,000 clones; over 70% are singletons and the top ten take around 3.1%. It was within 2 weeks before study entry that exposed participants met a COVID-19 case. The material sequenced was PBMCs or T cells enriched from blood (not recorded which). This sequence originates from a woman aged 40-49 years who had been exposed to COVID-19.

The CDR3, as DNA: TGTGCCAGCAGCCCTTCAGGGGGTGATTATGGCTACACCTTC. It yields the protein CASSPSGGDYGYTF. This rearrangement joins TRBV3-1 (or the pseudogene TRBV3-2) to TRBJ1-2; 7 positions agree with TRBD1. Germline loops: CDR1 LGHDT, CDR2 YNNKEL (reference sequence). CDR3 size: 14 residues. Trimming removed 4 bases from V and 5 bases from J; junction bases left unmatched: 7.